What follows is one TCR beta chain and its context. This clonotype was detected only a few times. Its antigen remains undetermined. Within one base of it there is no much larger clone, and no base qualities were kept. The data stem from a study of T cells in Graves' hyperthyroidism and ophthalmopathy (dated by TCRdb to the late 2010s). Study-level background: Peripheral blood was sampled at the time of initial diagnosis, prior to any treatment. To identify TCR V-J signatures that set the groups apart, the researchers used a discovery cohort of more than 95 patients, made up of under 45 with Graves' ophthalmopathy and 57 with stable Graves' hyperthyroidism. Prospective prediction of ophthalmopathy was tested in an independent validation cohort consisting of some 19 hyperthyroidism patients and 17 patients who later progressed to ophthalmopathy. The approximately 100 discovery patients were randomly divided into training and test sets at a 7:3 ratio. The study also compared thyroid tissue and blood T-cell repertoires from a handful of Graves' hyperthyroidism patients. Once sampling was done, hyperthyroidism patients were given methimazole at a starting dose of 30 mg daily, whereas ophthalmopathy patients were given high-dose intravenous methylprednisolone. The paper reports TCR Vbeta CDR3 sequencing of more than 120 peripheral blood samples: approximately 41 ophthalmopathy, over 70 hyperthyroidism and around 17 progressor patients.

The study at large found these results: In cross-validation, a model built on a 13 V-J signature told ophthalmopathy apart from stable hyperthyroidism with 85% to 90% sensitivity and roughly 81% specificity, and in testing the same model reached 80%/75%. No statistical method was used to set the sample size in advance, and investigators knew the group allocation. During validation, the model predicted progression to ophthalmopathy a median of about 6.3 months ahead of onset, with around 70% sensitivity and 72% to 80% specificity. Most expanded thyroid clonotypes (frequency above 0.001) were also detected in blood, a finding suggesting that blood repertoires may reflect thyroid immune responses.

V gives up 6 bases and J gives up 7 bases, and the segment between their germline ends measures 18 bases. CDR1 and CDR2, per the germline V gene, are KGHSH and LQKENI. The CDR3 measures 15 amino acids from cysteine to phenylalanine. The CDR3 DNA has 45 bases and is translated from base 1. Stable Graves' hyperthyroidism was defined as no progression to ophthalmopathy during 18 months of follow-up. Hyperthyroidism patients were newly diagnosed, with disease duration under 2 months, and aged 18 to 65 years. Any patient with an uncontrolled infection, another autoimmune disease, pregnancy or lactation was excluded. Diagnoses were based on clinical symptoms, serum thyroxine and TRAb, thyroid ultrasound and orbital computed tomography. PBMCs were isolated from about 9 ml of fresh peripheral blood by Ficoll-Paque density gradient centrifugation. Total RNA was extracted with Trizol reagent, and quality was checked on an Agilent 2100 Bioanalyzer.

The TCR beta CDR3 regions were amplified from the RNA transcripts. A first-round RT-PCR of the TCR CDR3 used the HTBI primer set with the Qiagen OneStep RT-PCR kit. Libraries were constructed in a second round of multiplex PCR, after which size selection and purification were carried out. The libraries were sequenced on an Illumina HiSeq2000 using paired-end 100 bp reads. In the original analysis: SOAPnuke was used to process the raw data, throwing out any read that contained adapters or uncalled bases, had a mean Phred below 15, or lacked an exact constant-primer or identifier match. COPE v1.2.5 was used to merge the high-quality paired reads, and each unique nucleotide sequence was defined as a clonotype. MiTCR v1.1 was used to align clonotypes to the IMGT TRBV, TRBD and TRBJ reference segments. Only V-J combinations with frequency above 0.0001, covering about 99% of repertoires, were analysed. A TCS score was defined as the ratio between F50 (clonal expansion) and ExV (chaos), using BLOSUM62-based TCRdist between CDR3 peptides within each V-J. Welch's t-statistics and random forest reduced 450 to 600 V-J features to about 13, which were used in a naive Bayes classifier (R e1071). The raw public reads went through TCRdb reprocessing: fastp at Q25, MiXCR clone calling, in-frame beta chains kept. Every entry covers one CDR3 protein and lists the most common genes and DNA from its rows. Clone size and V and J calls follow TCRdb, not the original study. Across this sample there are fewer than 350,000 distinct CDR3 sequences, with 18% seen only once. The top ten constitute around 54% of the sample.

Material: blood. In this chain, TRBV18 is recombined with TRBJ1-4; TRBD1 is a weak D gene call, 5 bases matching. The TCR sequence derives from a woman in her 50s with Graves' hyperthyroidism. The nucleotide sequence is given as TGTGCCAGCTCCGGGGGGGACCCAGTGATTGAAAAACTGTTTTTT. It is translated as CASSGGDPVIEKLFF.